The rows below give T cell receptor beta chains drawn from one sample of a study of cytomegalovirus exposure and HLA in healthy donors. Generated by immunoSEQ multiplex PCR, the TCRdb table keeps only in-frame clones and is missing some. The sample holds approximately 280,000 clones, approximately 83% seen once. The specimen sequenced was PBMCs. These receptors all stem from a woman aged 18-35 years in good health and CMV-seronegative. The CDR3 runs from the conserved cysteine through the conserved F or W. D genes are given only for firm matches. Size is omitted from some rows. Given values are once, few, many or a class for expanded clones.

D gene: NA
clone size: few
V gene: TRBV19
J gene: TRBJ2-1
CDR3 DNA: TGTGCCAGTAGTAAGGGCGGGCATGATGAGCAGTTCTTC
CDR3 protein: CASSKGGHDEQFF

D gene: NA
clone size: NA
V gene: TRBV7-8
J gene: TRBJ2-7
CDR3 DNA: TGTGCCAGCAGCTTAGGGGGGCAAGTCTACGAGCAGTACTTC
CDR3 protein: CASSLGGQVYEQYF

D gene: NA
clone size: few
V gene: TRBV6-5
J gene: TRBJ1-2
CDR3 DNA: TGTGCCAGCAGTTACTCGTCATCCTATGGCTACACCTTC
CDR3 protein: CASSYSSSYGYTF

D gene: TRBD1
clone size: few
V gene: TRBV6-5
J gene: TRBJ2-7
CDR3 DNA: TGTGCCAGCAGAGACAGGGGGCCGTACGAGCAGTACTTC
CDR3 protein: CASRDRGPYEQYF

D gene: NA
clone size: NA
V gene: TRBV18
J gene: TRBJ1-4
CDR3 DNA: TGTGCCACCGCACAGGGTAGGCAGGAAAAACTGTTTTTT
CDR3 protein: CATAQGRQEKLFF

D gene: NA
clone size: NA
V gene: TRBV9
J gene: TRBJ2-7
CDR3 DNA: TGTGCCAGCAGCGTGGGCACAGGGTCCTCCTACGAGCAGTACTTC
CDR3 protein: CASSVGTGSSYEQYF

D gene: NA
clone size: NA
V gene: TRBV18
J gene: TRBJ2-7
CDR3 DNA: TGTGCCAGCTCACCAAAAAAAACAGGGCGCTACGAGCAGTACTTC
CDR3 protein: CASSPKKTGRYEQYF

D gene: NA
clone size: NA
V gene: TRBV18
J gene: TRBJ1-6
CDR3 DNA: TGTGCCAGCTCACGGAGGACGGATCCCGAAGGACCCCTCCACTTT
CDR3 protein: CASSRRTDPEGPLHF

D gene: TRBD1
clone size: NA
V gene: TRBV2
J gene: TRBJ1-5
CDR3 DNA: TGTGCCAGCAGAGGCGGGACAGGGAGCAATCAGCCCCAGCATTTT
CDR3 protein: CASRGGTGSNQPQHF

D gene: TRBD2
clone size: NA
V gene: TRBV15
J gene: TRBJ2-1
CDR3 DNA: TGTGCCACCAGCAACCCCGCGGGGGAGACCTACAATGAGCAGTTCTTC
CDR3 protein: CATSNPAGETYNEQFF

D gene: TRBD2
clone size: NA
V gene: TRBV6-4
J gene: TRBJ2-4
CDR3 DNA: TGTGCCAGCAGTCAGGGACTAGCGGGCGGCGGGGCCAAAAACATTCAGTACTTC
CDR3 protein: CASSQGLAGGGAKNIQYF

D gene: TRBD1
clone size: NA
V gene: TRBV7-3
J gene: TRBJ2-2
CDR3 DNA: TGTGCCAGCAGCAGCACAGGGGGCACCGGGGAGCTGTTTTTT
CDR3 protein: CASSSTGGTGELFF

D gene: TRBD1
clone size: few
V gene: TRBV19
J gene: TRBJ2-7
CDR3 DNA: TGTGCCACCCAGGACAGGGGAAGCTCCTACGAGCAGTACTTC
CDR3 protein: CATQDRGSSYEQYF

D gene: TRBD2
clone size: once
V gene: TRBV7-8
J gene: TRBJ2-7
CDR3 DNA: TGTGCCAGCAGCTTATCCACTAGCGGGAGACCTAATACCCAGTACTTC
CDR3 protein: CASSLSTSGRPNTQYF

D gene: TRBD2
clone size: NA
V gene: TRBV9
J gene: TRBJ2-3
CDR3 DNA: TGTGCCAGCAATAGCGGGGTCCCTAGCACAGATACGCAGTATTTT
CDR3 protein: CASNSGVPSTDTQYF

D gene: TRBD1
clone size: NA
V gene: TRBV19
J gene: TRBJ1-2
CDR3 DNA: TGTGCCAGCCGACAGGGGGAAAGGCGGTATGGCTACACCTTC
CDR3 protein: CASRQGERRYGYTF

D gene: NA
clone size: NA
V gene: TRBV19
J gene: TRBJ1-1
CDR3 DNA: TGTGCCAGTAGTATACAACGGGGCACTGAAGCTTTCTTT
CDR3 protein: CASSIQRGTEAFF

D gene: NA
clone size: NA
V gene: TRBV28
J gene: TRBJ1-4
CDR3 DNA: TGTGCCAGCAGGATACAGGATGGGGGGTGTTTTTTT
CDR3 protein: CASRIQDGGCFF

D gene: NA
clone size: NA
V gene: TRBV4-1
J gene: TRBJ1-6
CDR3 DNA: TGCGCCAGCAGCCAAGATACGGGAGCACCCCTCCACTTT
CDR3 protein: CASSQDTGAPLHF

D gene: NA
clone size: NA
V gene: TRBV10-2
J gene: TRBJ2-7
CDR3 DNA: TGCGCCAGCAGTGGGCAGACTTACGAGCAGTACTTC
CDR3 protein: CASSGQTYEQYF

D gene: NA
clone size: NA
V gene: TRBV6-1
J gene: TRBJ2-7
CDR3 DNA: TGTGCCAGCAGTGAAGCGTTTGGTAGCGGAGCCTACGAGCAGTACTTC
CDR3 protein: CASSEAFGSGAYEQYF

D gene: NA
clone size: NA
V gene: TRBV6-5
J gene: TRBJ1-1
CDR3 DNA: TGTGCCAGCAGTTACCTAAACACTGAAGCTTTCTTT
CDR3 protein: CASSYLNTEAFF

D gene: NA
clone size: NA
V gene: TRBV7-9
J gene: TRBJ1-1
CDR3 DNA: TGTGCCAGCAGCTTATTACAGGTATTCCACACTGAAGCTTTCTTT
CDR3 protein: CASSLLQVFHTEAFF

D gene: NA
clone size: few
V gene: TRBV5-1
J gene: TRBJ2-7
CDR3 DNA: TGCGCCAGCGGCAGAGACAGTTCCTACGAGCAGTACTTC
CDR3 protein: CASGRDSSYEQYF

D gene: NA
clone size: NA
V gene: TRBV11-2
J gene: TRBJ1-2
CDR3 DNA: TGTGCCAGCAGCTTAGATCCGGCTAACTATGGCTACACCTTC
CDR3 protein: CASSLDPANYGYTF

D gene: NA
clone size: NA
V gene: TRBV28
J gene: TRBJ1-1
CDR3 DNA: TGTGCCAGCAAAGGAATGACAGGGAACACTGAAGCTTTCTTT
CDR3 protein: CASKGMTGNTEAFF

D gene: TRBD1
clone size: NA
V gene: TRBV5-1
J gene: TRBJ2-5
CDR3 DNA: TGCGCCAGCAGCAAGGGACAGGGATCGTCGGAGACCCAGTACTTC
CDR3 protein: CASSKGQGSSETQYF

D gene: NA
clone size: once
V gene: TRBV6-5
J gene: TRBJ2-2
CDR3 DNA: TGTGCCAGCAGTTACTCGAAAGGGGTCACCGGGGAGCTGTTTTTT
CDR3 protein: CASSYSKGVTGELFF

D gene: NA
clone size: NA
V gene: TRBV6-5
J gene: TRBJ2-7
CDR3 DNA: TGTGCCAGCAGTTACTCGACTCTGGGTGCCTACGAGCAGTACTTC
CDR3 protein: CASSYSTLGAYEQYF

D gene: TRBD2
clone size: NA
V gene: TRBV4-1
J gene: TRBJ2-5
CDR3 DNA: TGCGCCAGCAGCCAAGTTTTCCTAGCGGGAGGGGGAGAGACCCAGTACTTC
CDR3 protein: CASSQVFLAGGGETQYF

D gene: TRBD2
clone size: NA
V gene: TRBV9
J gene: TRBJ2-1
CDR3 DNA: TGTGCCAGCAGCTCCCGACTAGCGGGAGGGTATGAGCAGTTCTTC
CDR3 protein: CASSSRLAGGYEQFF

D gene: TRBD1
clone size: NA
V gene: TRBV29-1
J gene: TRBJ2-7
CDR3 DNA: TGCAGCGTTGAGGATGGGGACAGGGGGTTCTACGAGCAGTACTTC
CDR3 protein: CSVEDGDRGFYEQYF

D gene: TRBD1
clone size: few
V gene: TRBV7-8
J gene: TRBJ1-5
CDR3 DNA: TGTGCCAGCAGCCCCCTCTTGTCAGGGGGTAGCAATCAGCCCCAGCATTTT
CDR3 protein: CASSPLLSGGSNQPQHF

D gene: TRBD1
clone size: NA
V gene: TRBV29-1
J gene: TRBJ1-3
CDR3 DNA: TGCAGCGTTGAGGAGCGGGACAGGGGTCCCGGAAACACCATATATTTT
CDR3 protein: CSVEERDRGPGNTIYF

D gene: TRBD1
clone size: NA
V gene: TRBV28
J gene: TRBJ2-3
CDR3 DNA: TGTGCCAGCAGTTCCGGACAGGTTTCCTATACGCAGTATTTT
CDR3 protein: CASSSGQVSYTQYF

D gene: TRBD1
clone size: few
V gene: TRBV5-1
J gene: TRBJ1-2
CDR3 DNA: TGCGCCAGCAGCTTGGAAGGGGGCCAGTATGGCTACACCTTC
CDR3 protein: CASSLEGGQYGYTF

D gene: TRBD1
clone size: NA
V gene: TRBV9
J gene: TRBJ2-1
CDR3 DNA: TGTGCCAGCAGCGAGGGACAGGGCTACAATGAGCAGTTCTTC
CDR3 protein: CASSEGQGYNEQFF

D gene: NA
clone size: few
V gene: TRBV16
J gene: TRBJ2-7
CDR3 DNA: TGTGCCAGCAGCCCCCGGACAAGCTCCTACGAGCAGTACTTC
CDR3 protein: CASSPRTSSYEQYF

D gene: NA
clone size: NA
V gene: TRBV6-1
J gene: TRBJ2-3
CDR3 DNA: TGTGCCAGCAGTGAATGGGGCGGCATAGAAAGCACAGATACGCAGTATTTT
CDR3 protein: CASSEWGGIESTDTQYF

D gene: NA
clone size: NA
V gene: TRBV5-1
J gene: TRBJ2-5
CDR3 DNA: TGCGCCAGCAGCTTGGGTGACCCTAGCGAAGAGACCCAGTACTTC
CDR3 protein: CASSLGDPSEETQYF

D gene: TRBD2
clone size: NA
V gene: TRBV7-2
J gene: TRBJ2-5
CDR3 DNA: TGTGCCAGCAGCTTAGGAGGGGTACTAGCGGAGACCCAGTACTTC
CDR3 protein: CASSLGGVLAETQYF

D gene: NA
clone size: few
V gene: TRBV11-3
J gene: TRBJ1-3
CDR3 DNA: TGTGCCAGCAGCCCCCGTGGCCTCTCTGGAAACACCATATATTTT
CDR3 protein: CASSPRGLSGNTIYF

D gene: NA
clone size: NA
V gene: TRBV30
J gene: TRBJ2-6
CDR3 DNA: TGTGCCTGGGGAGACAGGCGTTATCAAAGTCGGGCCAACGTCCTGACTTTC
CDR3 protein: CAWGDRRYQSRANVLTF

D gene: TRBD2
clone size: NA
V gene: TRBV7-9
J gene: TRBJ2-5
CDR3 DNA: TGTGCCAGCAGTCGGACTAGGGGTCTGCAAGAGACCCAGTACTTC
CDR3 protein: CASSRTRGLQETQYF

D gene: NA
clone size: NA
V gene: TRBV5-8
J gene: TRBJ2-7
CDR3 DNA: TGTGCCAGCAGCTTGGACAGGGCCTACGAGCAGTACTTC
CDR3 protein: CASSLDRAYEQYF

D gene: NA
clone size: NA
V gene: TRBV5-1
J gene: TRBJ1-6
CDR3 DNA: TGCGCCAGCAGCCAGGACCCAGGACACACTTCACCCCTCCACTTT
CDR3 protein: CASSQDPGHTSPLHF

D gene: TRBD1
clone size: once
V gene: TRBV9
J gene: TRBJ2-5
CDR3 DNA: TGTGCCAGCAGCGTAGAGGGGGCCGGAGAGACCCAGTACTTC
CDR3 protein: CASSVEGAGETQYF

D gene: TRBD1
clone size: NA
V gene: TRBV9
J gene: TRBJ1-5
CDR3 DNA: TGTGCCAGCACTGGGACGGATGCGGGACAGGGAGCTTATAGCAATCAGCCCCAGCATTTT
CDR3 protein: CASTGTDAGQGAYSNQPQHF

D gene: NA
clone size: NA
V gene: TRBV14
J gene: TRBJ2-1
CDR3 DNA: TGTGCCAGCAGCCCCGGGATAGCGGCTTACAATGAGCAGTTCTTC
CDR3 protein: CASSPGIAAYNEQFF

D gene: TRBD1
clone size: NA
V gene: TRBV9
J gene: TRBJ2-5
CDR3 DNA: TGTGCCAGCAGCACGACAGGGGGCGACAGGGAGACCCAGTACTTC
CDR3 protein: CASSTTGGDRETQYF

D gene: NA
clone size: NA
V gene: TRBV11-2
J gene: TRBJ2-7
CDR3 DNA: TGTGCCAGCAGCTTAGACCGGGACTCACCCTACGAGCAGTACTTC
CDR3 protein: CASSLDRDSPYEQYF

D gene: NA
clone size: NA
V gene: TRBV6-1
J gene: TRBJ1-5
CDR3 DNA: TGTGCCAGCAGTGAAGGTCGAGGAAGCAATCAGCCCCAGCATTTT
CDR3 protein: CASSEGRGSNQPQHF